These 6 T cell receptor beta chains came from one sample sequenced in a study of T cells after yellow fever vaccination. MiXCR, applied by TCRdb to the 5' RACE reads, yields one record per CDR3 protein. In the table there are about 110,000 distinct CDR3 sequences, roughly 8.9% of which are singletons. The material was CD8+ T cells sorted from PBMCs, obtained 45 days after the yellow fever booster vaccination. These receptors were obtained from a young man who received the YFV17D yellow fever vaccine.

This clonotype has just a few counts. This rearrangement joins TRBV28 to TRBJ2-7; 11 bases agree with TRBD2. The CDR3 contains 16 residues. Germline CDR1 and CDR2: MDHEN and SYDVKM. The ends lost 4 bases at V and 3 bases at J; junction bases unmatched: 8. As DNA, the CDR3 is TGTGCCAGCAGTTCCCGTTATAGCGGGAGGGTCTACGAGCAGTACTTC. Its protein is CASSSRYSGRVYEQYF.

There are many counts of this clonotype. The chain employs TRBV9 and TRBJ1-3; D uncertain. Between the trimmed V and J ends, which lost 0 bases and 8 bases, there was a span of 6 bases. Germline CDR1 SGDLS, CDR2 YYNGEE. CDR3 length: 12 residues. In nucleotides, the CDR3 is TGTGCCAGCAGCGTAGGGTCGGACACCATATATTTT. Residues: CASSVGSDTIYF.

Many counts were recorded for this clonotype. In DNA, the CDR3 is TGTGCCACCAGCACAGATGGGGGGCTGGGAGGGGAGCTGTTTTTT. Encoded protein: CATSTDGGLGGELFF. The rearrangement joins TRBV15 to TRBJ2-2; D is perhaps TRBD1 or TRBD2 (6 bases each). Germline V CDR1 and CDR2: LNHNV, YYDKDF (reference sequence). V was cut by 4 bases and J by 8 bases, with 17 bases left in between. The CDR3 is made up of 15 amino acids.

This clonotype occurred many times. The genes are TRBV7-9 and TRBJ1-4; no reliable D call. CDR1 is SEHNR and CDR2 is FQNEAQ in the germline V gene (reference sequence). V was shortened by 0 bases and J by 8 bases, with 10 bases between the two germline ends. This CDR3 spans 14 amino acids. The CDR3 region is CASSLATEEEKLFF. The CDR3 DNA sequence: TGTGCCAGCAGCTTAGCGACGGAGGAAGAAAAACTGTTTTTT.

This clonotype was detected many times. The CDR3 DNA is TGTGCCAGCAGCGTATCCTCCGAGGCTAGTCCCTACAATGAGCAGTTCTTC. Its protein is CASSVSSEASPYNEQFF. V usage is TRBV9 and J usage is TRBJ2-1; D call uncertain. The germline V gene has CDR1 SGDLS and CDR2 YYNGEE. The germline V and J ends were trimmed by 1 base and 2 bases, with 16 bases remaining between them. The CDR3 covers 17 residues.

This clonotype was counted ten times or more. One end of the junction does not line up with germline, which may come from a read error. The gene calls are TRBV15 and TRBJ2-7; D is undetermined. The CDR3 sequence is 13 residues long. Germline CDR1 and CDR2: LNHNV and YYDKDF (reference sequence). CDR3 sequence reads: CASSRSPGGEQYF. CDR3 in DNA: TGTGCCAGCAGCAGATCACCCGGTGGCGAGCAGTACTTC. The complete variable domain, with remaining parts taken from reference TRBV15 and TRBJ2-7, reads DAMVIQNPRYQVTQFGKPVTLSCSQTLNHNVMYWYQQKSSQAPKLLFHYYDKDFNNEADTPDNFQSRRPNTSFCFLDIRSPGLGDTAMYLCASSRSPGGEQYFGPGTRLTVT.